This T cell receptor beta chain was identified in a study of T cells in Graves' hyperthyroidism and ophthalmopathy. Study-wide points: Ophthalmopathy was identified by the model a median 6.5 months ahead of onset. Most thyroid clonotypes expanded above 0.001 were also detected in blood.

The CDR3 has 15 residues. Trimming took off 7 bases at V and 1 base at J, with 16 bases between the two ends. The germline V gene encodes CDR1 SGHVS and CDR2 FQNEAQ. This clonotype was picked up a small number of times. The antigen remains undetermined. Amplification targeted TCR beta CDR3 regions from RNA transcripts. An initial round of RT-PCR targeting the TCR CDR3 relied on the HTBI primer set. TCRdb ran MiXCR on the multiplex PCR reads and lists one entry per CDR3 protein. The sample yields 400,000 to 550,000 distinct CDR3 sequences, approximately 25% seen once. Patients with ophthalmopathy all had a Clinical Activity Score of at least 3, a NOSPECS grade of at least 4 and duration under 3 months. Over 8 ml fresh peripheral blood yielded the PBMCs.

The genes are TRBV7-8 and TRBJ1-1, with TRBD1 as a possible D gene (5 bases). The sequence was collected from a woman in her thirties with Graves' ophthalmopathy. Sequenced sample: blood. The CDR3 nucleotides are TGTGCCAGCACGGGCTCTTCAGGGCGGAACACTGAAGCTTTCTTT. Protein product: CASTGSSGRNTEAFF.